This TCR beta chain was captured in a study of blood T cells in healthy people across ages. Overall study context: Per every two T cells, about one barcoded beta molecule was captured by template switching.

PCR was performed a second time for about 6 to 12 cycles using a sample-barcoded 5' primer and a J-beta primer mix. TCRdb redid the calling of the 5' RACE reads with MiXCR, one entry per CDR3 protein. The top ten hold about 6.7% of the sample, which has 1,300,000 or so distinct CDR3 sequences, around 59% seen once. General study results and limits: Measured against age, TCR beta diversity per million T cells decreased in a roughly linear manner. Among long-lived donors, naive CD4+ cells were more numerous and diversity higher than in aged donors.

The J segment lost 2 bases and the V segment lost 8 bases, leaving 7 bases of the junction unmatched. CDR3 size: 14 residues. Germline V lookup: CDR1 SNHLY, CDR2 FYNNEI. With regard to this clonotype: The antigen is unknown.

Material: blood. The chain recombines TRBV2 with TRBJ1-2; TRBD1 aligns across 8 bases. The sequence was collected from a man aged 18 to 29 in good health. CDR3 nucleotide sequence: TGTGCCAGCCTTGGACAGGGCGAAAACTATGGCTACACCTTC. Its protein product is CASLGQGENYGYTF.